The 2 T cell receptor beta chains presented below share a single source sample, sequenced in a study of HIV-infected children after antiretroviral therapy interruption. Treatment in this sample: PENTA 11 planned treatment interruption arm or continuous ART arm. RNA-based 3' RACE libraries used unique molecular identifiers. Using its own MiXCR run on the 3' RACE reads, TCRdb lists one record per CDR3 protein. The sample has around 16,000 distinct CDR3 sequences, nearly 3.5% seen once; the top ten hold around 5.1%. The material sequenced was CD45RA+ CD4+ T cells from PBMCs, taken from a donor given antiretroviral therapy, either interrupted or continuous. Subset: naive CD4+ CD45RA+ CD45RO- T cells. These receptors were collected from a child between 2 and 17 years old with HIV.

The sample holds a few counts of this clonotype. The V and J genes are TRBV4-2 and TRBJ2-7; 9 bases line up with TRBD1. The CDR3 covers 12 residues. Per germline, CDR1 LGHNA and CDR2 YNFKEQ. Trimming at V came to 10 bases and at J to 4 bases, leaving 5 bases not matched to a gene. The CDR3 spells CATGGTGYEQYF. The CDR3 DNA reads TGTGCCACCGGTGGGACAGGGTACGAGCAGTACTTC.

Ten or more counts support this clonotype. V and J are TRBV2 and TRBJ2-1, with D unclear. V was cut by 5 bases and J by 5 bases, with 10 bases left in between. Germline assignment: CDR1 SNHLY and CDR2 FYNNEI. The CDR3 runs to 13 residues. The CDR3 DNA reads as TGTGCCAGCAGTCTGGACGCACACAATGAGCAGTTCTTC. Encoded protein: CASSLDAHNEQFF.